Below, 23 T cell receptor beta chains from the same sample are listed, as sequenced in a study of OX40 agonist ivuxolimab in advanced cancers. TCRdb's copy holds only in-frame clones and misses some; the assay was immunoSEQ multiplex PCR. This sample has about 81,000 clones, with around 84% found just once. The source was CD4+ or CD8+ T cells sorted from blood, collected in a trial of the OX40 agonist ivuxolimab. The receptors derive from an adult with an advanced solid tumor such as melanoma, head and neck, liver or kidney cancer.

This clone was detected only once. CDR3 in amino acids: CASSLFAGNEKLFF. CDR3 nucleotides: TGTGCCAGCAGTTTATTTGCGGGTAATGAAAAACTGTTTTTT. The chain combines TRBV28 with TRBJ1-4; D call uncertain. Deletions cut 1 base from V and 4 bases from J, with 7 bases between. This CDR3 has 14 residues. CDR1 is MDHEN, CDR2 SYDVKM, per germline.

J is TRBJ2-5 and V is TRBV5-6, with D tentatively TRBD1 (5 bases). CDR3 size: 12 residues. The V and J ends lost 2 bases and 6 bases respectively, with 8 bases between them. Germline V CDR1 and CDR2: SGHDT, YYEEEE. In DNA, the CDR3 is TGTGCCAGCAGCTTTGCAGGGAAGACCCAGTACTTC. This gives the protein CASSFAGKTQYF.

This clone was picked up one time. The rearrangement links TRBV7-3 to TRBJ2-5; D could derive from TRBD1 or TRBD2 (5 bases each). This CDR3 contains 13 residues. V was cut by 2 bases and J by 5 bases, with 9 bases left in between. Germline V gives CDR1 SGHTA, CDR2 FQGTGA. This CDR3 reads CASSLWGGETQYF. The CDR3 DNA reads as TGTGCCAGCAGCTTATGGGGCGGGGAGACCCAGTACTTC.

This rearrangement joins TRBV4-3 to TRBJ2-7; 10 nucleotides match TRBD1. Germline V gene sequence: CDR1 LGHNA, CDR2 YSLEER. The V and J ends lost 0 bases and 2 bases, in that order; junction bases with no gene match: 1. The CDR3 sequence is 15 residues long. DNA of the CDR3: TGCGCCAGCAGCCAAGAGGACAGGGGGACCTACGAGCAGTACTTC. Translated: CASSQEDRGTYEQYF.

The chain combines TRBV7-8 with TRBJ1-1; D is unclear. The length of the CDR3 is 13 residues. Trimming removed 11 bases at V and 2 bases at J, with 15 bases between. Germline lookup yields CDR1 SGHVS and CDR2 FQNEAQ. The CDR3 region is CAVQSSFNTEAFF. As DNA, the CDR3 is TGTGCCGTTCAGAGCTCCTTTAACACTGAAGCTTTCTTT.

This rearrangement joins TRBV11-1 to TRBJ2-7; 12 bases line up with TRBD2. This CDR3 spans 15 amino acids. V gave up 1 base and J gave up 7 bases; unmatched junction bases: 5. The germline CDR1 and CDR2 sequences are SGHAT and FQDESV (reference sequence). CDR3 coding DNA: TGTGCCAGCAGCTTAGGACTAGCGGGAGCAGGGGAGCAGTACTTC. Protein: CASSLGLAGAGEQYF.

The rearrangement uses TRBV11-2 and TRBJ2-7; no firm D call. Deletions cut 5 bases from V and 6 bases from J, with 11 bases between. CDR3 length equals 12 residues. The V gene's germline CDR1 is SGHAT and CDR2 FQNNGV. CDR3 in DNA: TGTGCCAGCAGCCCCACCCCTTCCGAGCAGTACTTC. Its protein is CASSPTPSEQYF.

The rearrangement uses TRBV27 and TRBJ2-7; D might be TRBD2 (6 bases). The CDR3 consists of 13 residues. V gave up 5 bases and J gave up 2 bases, with 10 bases separating them. Per the germline V gene, CDR1 is MNHEY and CDR2 is SMNVEV (reference sequence). The CDR3 DNA reads as TGTGCCAGCAGTAAACTAGCTCCCTACGAGCAGTACTTC. Its translation: CASSKLAPYEQYF.

The chain employs TRBV6-1 and TRBJ1-2; the D is unclear. Germline CDR1 is MNHNS and CDR2 is SASEGT. The length of the CDR3 is 17 residues. The germline V and J ends were trimmed by 0 bases and 1 base, with 15 bases remaining between them. The CDR3 loop reads CASSEATNLGINYGYTF. The CDR3 coding sequence is TGTGCCAGCAGTGAAGCGACCAATTTGGGTATTAACTATGGCTACACCTTC.

This chain connects TRBV11-2 to TRBJ2-1, with TRBD1 matching 7 bases. This CDR3 spans 16 amino acids. The germline gives CDR1 SGHAT, CDR2 FQNNGV. V was clipped by 3 bases and J by 2 bases; unmatched bases: 7. CDR3 DNA: TGTGCCAGCAGCTTTCCAAAGGGGGCCCCCTACAATGAGCAGTTCTTC. Translating gives CASSFPKGAPYNEQFF.

Only one count was recorded for this clone. The chain employs TRBV7-9 and TRBJ2-7; TRBD1 agrees at 7 bases. The CDR3 has 13 amino acids. J was trimmed by 3 bases and V by 6 bases; bases with no gene match: 5. Germline-derived CDR1 and CDR2 are SEHNR and FQNEAQ (reference sequence). The CDR3 sequence is CASSWDSVYEQYV. For the CDR3, the DNA is TGTGCCAGCAGTTGGGACAGCGTCTACGAGCAGTACGTC.

The rearrangement uses TRBV10-1 and TRBJ2-2; 11 bases are shared with TRBD1. This CDR3 spans 15 amino acids. Germline V gene lookup returns CDR1 WNHNN and CDR2 SYGVQD (reference sequence). Germline trimming cut 5 bases from V and 5 bases from J; bases unmatched to any gene: 4. The CDR3 sequence is CASSTGTGGTGELFF. CDR3 DNA: TGCGCCAGCAGTACCGGGACAGGGGGTACCGGGGAGCTGTTTTTT.

The chain carries TRBV21-1 and TRBJ2-7; the tabulated D call, TRBD2, remains unverified against the DNA. TRBV21-1 is a pseudogene segment. The CDR3 has 11 residues. The CDR3 loop reads CASSKPYEQYF. The CDR3 DNA reads as TGTGCCAGCAGCAAACCTTACGAGCAGTACTTC.

This chain joins TRBV7-9 and TRBJ2-3; D is possibly TRBD2 (6 bases). Germline loops: CDR1 SEHNR, CDR2 FQNEAQ (reference sequence). V lost 3 bases, J lost 2 bases, and 12 bases lay in between. The CDR3 is 15 residues long. The CDR3: CASSFTSHPTDTQYF. CDR3 coding DNA: TGTGCCAGCAGCTTTACTAGCCACCCCACAGATACGCAGTATTTT.

V and J are TRBV14 and TRBJ2-1; perhaps TRBD2 as D (6 bases). The CDR3 loop spans 15 amino acids. With 0 bases removed from V and 6 bases from J, the gap between germline ends came to 12 bases. Per germline, CDR1 SGHDN and CDR2 FVKESK. Written as DNA, the CDR3 is TGTGCCAGCAGCCAAGATGGGCTAGCGCCCAATGAGCAGTTCTTC. Translation gives CASSQDGLAPNEQFF. The variable domain in full, with the rest retrieved from reference TRBV14 and TRBJ2-1, is EAGVTQFPSHSVIEKGQTVTLRCDPISGHDNLYWYRRVMGKEIKFLLHFVKESKQDESGMPNNRFLAERTGGTYSTLKVQPAELEDSGVYFCASSQDGLAPNEQFFGPGTRLTVL.

The CDR3 spells CASSPTGGITDTQYF. In nucleotides, the CDR3 is TGTGCCAGCAGTCCGACGGGGGGGATCACAGATACGCAGTATTTT. The chain combines TRBV2 with TRBJ2-3; 8 bases line up with TRBD2. Trimming cost V 5 bases and J 2 bases; bases outside gene matches: 6. CDR1 SNHLY and CDR2 FYNNEI come from the germline V gene. CDR3 length equals 15 residues. Full variable domain (rest looked up from reference TRBV2 and TRBJ2-3): EPEVTQTPSHQVTQMGQEVILRCVPISNHLYFYWYRQILGQKVEFLVSFYNNEISEKSEIFDDQFSVERPDGSNFTLKIRSTKLEDSAMYFCASSPTGGITDTQYFGPGTRLTVL.

This chain joins TRBV4-1 and TRBJ1-1, with 7 bases identical to TRBD1. The germline CDR1 and CDR2 sequences are MGHRA and YSYEKL. The CDR3 loop spans 15 amino acids. V was clipped by 0 bases and J by 4 bases; unmatched bases: 5. CDR3 coding DNA: TGCGCCAGCAGCCAAGATGGCAGGGGGAGCACTGAAGCTTTCTTT. This codes for CASSQDGRGSTEAFF.

The chain uses TRBV28 and TRBJ2-1; tentative D call: TRBD1 (7 bases). V was trimmed by 6 bases and J by 0 bases, leaving 15 bases between them. CDR3 length equals 16 residues. The germline gives CDR1 MDHEN, CDR2 SYDVKM. The CDR3 sequence is CASRDSGGSSYNEQFF. As DNA, the CDR3 is TGTGCCAGCAGGGATTCAGGGGGGAGCTCCTACAATGAGCAGTTCTTC.

The chain recombines TRBV30 with TRBJ2-3; unclear D gene. The CDR3 is 13 amino acids. Germline values: CDR1 GTSNPN, CDR2 SVGIG (reference sequence). V was trimmed by 2 bases and J by 4 bases, leaving 10 bases between them. CDR3 sequence reads: CAWSLPSSDTQYF. The CDR3 DNA reads as TGTGCCTGGAGTCTCCCGAGTTCAGATACGCAGTATTTT.

This clone was found a few times. The chain uses TRBV5-1 and TRBJ1-1; tentative D call: TRBD1 (5 bases). Germline-derived CDR1 and CDR2 are SGHRS and YFSETQ. The length of the CDR3 is 16 residues. The germline V and J ends were trimmed by 0 bases and 1 base, with 13 bases remaining between them. CDR3 nucleotides: TGCGCCAGCAGCTTGGAGTTATGGGGACCGAACACTGAAGCTTTCTTT. The encoded protein is CASSLELWGPNTEAFF.

This clone has only a few counts. CDR3 loop: CASSLVFGEGRWPQHF. The DNA for the CDR3 is TGTGCCAGCAGTTTAGTTTTTGGTGAAGGGCGCTGGCCCCAGCATTTT. The chain has TRBV27 and TRBJ1-5; D unresolved. Germline V gene data show CDR1 as MNHEY and CDR2 as SMNVEV (reference sequence). V dropped 2 bases and J dropped 9 bases, with 20 bases sitting between them. The CDR3 has 16 residues.

V and J are TRBV23-1 and TRBJ2-7, with D perhaps matching TRBD1 or TRBD2 (5 bases each). TRBV23-1 belongs to the ORF category, with a function that is uncertain. Trimming shortened V by 6 bases and J by 10 bases, and 22 bases separated the two germline ends. The CDR3 length is 14 residues. The CDR3 protein is CASRTGFGAGHQYV. The CDR3 DNA is TGCGCCAGCAGAACCGGGTTCGGGGCGGGTCACCAGTACGTC.

This clone was found once. This rearrangement joins TRBV11-2 to TRBJ2-4; D possibly corresponds to TRBD2 (5 bases). The CDR3 contains 14 residues. Germline loops: CDR1 SGHAT, CDR2 FQNNGV. V gave up 5 bases and J gave up 5 bases, with 13 bases separating them. CDR3 sequence reads: CASSPPGIENIQYF. The CDR3 nucleotides are TGTGCCAGCAGCCCCCCGGGGATCGAAAACATTCAGTACTTC.